The source of this TCR beta chain is a study of post-analysis software for immune sequencing data. Study-level background: Included courses were relapsing-remitting and secondary progressive multiple sclerosis; progressive-relapsing multiple sclerosis was also included.

Study-level points and caveats: F-measure co-clustering was strong for batch-matched samples. Four to six TRBV segments were significantly more frequent in patients than in controls. TRBV5-6, TRBV5-1 and TRBV20-1 were among these segments.

Prepared TCR beta cDNA libraries contained unique molecular identifiers. TCRdb reanalysed the PCR reads using MiXCR and keeps one entry per CDR3 protein. The data contain roughly 170,000 distinct CDR3 sequences, about 30% of them singletons. The CDR3 extends over 17 amino acids. This clonotype was counted between two and nine times. What it recognizes is unknown. This chain links TRBV21-1 with TRBJ2-5; TRBD2, the table's D call, lacks a check against the DNA. TRBV21-1 is flagged as a pseudogene. This clonotype was sampled from a girl aged 5 to 17 with multiple sclerosis. Sequencing used blood. The CDR3 coding sequence is TGTGCCAGCAGCCCGAAGATACGGGAGGCAGTGGGTGAGACCCAGTACTTC. It is translated as CASSPKIREAVGETQYF.